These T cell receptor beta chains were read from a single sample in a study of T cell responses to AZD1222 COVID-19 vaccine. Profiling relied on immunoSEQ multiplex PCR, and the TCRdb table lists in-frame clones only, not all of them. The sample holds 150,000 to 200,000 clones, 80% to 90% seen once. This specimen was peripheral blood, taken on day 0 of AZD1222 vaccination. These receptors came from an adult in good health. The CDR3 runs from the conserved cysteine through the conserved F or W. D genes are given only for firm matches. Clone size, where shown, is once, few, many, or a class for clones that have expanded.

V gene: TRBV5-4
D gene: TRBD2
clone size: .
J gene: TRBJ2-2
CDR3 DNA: TGTGCCAGCAGCTTGGCCCCGGCGGGGGGTACCGGGGAGCTGTTTTTT
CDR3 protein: CASSLAPAGGTGELFF

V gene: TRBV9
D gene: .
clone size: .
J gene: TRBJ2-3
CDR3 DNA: TGTGCCAGCAGCGTAGCAGCGGACACAGATACGCAGTATTTT
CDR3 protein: CASSVAADTDTQYF

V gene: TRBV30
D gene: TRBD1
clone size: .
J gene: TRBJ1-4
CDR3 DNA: TGTGCCTGGAGTGGGACAGGGGGGGATGAAAAACTGTTTTTT
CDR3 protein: CAWSGTGGDEKLFF

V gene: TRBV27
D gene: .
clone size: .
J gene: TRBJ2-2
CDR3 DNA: TGTGCCAGCAGACGGACCGCCGACATGTTCGGGGAGCTGTTTTTT
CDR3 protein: CASRRTADMFGELFF

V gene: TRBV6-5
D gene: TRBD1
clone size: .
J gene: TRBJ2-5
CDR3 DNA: TGTGCCAGCAGCGTCGACAGGGGAGAGACCCAGTACTTC
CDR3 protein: CASSVDRGETQYF

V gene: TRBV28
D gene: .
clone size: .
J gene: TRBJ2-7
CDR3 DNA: TGTGCCAGCAGTTTAGGAACGGCAGCCCTCTACGAGCAGTACTTC
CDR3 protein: CASSLGTAALYEQYF

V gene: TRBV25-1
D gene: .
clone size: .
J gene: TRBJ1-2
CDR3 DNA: TGTGCCACCCAGGAGGGCGGCTACACCTTC
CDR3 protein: CATQEGGYTF

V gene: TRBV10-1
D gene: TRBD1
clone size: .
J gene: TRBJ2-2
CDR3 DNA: TGCGCCAGCAGAGGGGACAGCCGGACCGGGGAGCCGTTTTTT
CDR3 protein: CASRGDSRTGEPFF

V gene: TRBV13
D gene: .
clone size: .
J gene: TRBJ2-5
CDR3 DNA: TGTGCCAGCAGCTCACTTCGGGAGACCCAGTACTTC
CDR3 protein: CASSSLRETQYF

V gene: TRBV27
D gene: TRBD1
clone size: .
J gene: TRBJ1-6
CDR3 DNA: TGTGCCAGCACAGCGGGGTCCACAGGGGGCAATTCACCCCTCCACTTT
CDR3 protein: CASTAGSTGGNSPLHF

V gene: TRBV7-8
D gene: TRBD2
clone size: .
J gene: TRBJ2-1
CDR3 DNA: TGTGCCAGCAGCTTACGGGGGGGCTTGTACAATGAGCAGTTCTTC
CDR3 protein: CASSLRGGLYNEQFF

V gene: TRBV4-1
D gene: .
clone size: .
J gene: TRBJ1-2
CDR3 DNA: TGCGCCAGCAGCCAAGATGACCGGGGCGTCTATGGCTACACCTTC
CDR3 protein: CASSQDDRGVYGYTF

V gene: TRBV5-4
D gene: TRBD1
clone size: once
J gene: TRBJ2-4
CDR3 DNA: TGTGCCAGCAGCGGGGGACAGGGACTAGCCAAAAACATTCAGTACTTC
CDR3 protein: CASSGGQGLAKNIQYF

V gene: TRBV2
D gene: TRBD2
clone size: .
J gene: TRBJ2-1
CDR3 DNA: TGTGCCAGCAGTGGACTAGCACTCAGCGAGCAGTTCTTC
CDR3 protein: CASSGLALSEQFF

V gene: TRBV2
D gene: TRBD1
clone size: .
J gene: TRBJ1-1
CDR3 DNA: TGTGCCAGCAGTTGGCAGGGGGACACTGAAGCTTTCTTT
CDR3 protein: CASSWQGDTEAFF

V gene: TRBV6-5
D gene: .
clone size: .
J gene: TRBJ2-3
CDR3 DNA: TGTGCCAGCAGCAGGGGAAGAACAGATACGCAGTATTTT
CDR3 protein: CASSRGRTDTQYF

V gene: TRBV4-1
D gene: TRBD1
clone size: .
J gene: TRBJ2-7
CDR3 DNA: TGCGCCAGCAGCCAAGGAGGGACAGGGGGCCACGAGCAGTACTTC
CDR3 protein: CASSQGGTGGHEQYF

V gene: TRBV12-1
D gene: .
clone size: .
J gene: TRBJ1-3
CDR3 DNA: TGTGCCAGCAGCTTTGCGGAGGGCAGGATAAACACCATATATTTT
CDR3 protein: CASSFAEGRINTIYF

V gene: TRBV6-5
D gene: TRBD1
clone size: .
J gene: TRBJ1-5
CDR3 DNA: TGTGCCAGCAACGGACAGGGAGGCAATCAGCCCCAGCATTTT
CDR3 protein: CASNGQGGNQPQHF

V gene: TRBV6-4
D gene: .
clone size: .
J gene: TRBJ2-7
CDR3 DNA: TGTGCCAGCAGTGACTCGCCGAGGGACCACGAGCAGTACTTC
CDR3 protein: CASSDSPRDHEQYF

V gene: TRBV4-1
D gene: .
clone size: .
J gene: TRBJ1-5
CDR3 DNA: TGCGCCAGCAGCCAAGATACAGTTAGCAATCAGCCCCAGCATTTT
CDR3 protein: CASSQDTVSNQPQHF

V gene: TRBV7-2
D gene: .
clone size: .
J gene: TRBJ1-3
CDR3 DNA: TGTGCCAGCAGCTACGGCTTCTCTGGAAACACCATATATTTT
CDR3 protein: CASSYGFSGNTIYF

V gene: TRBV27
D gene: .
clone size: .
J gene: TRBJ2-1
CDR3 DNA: TGTGCCAGCAGTTTAGGCCAGAACTACAATGAGCAGTTCTTC
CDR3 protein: CASSLGQNYNEQFF

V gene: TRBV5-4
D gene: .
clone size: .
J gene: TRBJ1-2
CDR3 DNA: TGTGCCAGCACCCAAGACAGGACCTATGGCTACACCTTC
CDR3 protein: CASTQDRTYGYTF

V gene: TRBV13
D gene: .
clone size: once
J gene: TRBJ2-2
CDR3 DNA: TGTGCCAGCAGCTCTTCCCGGACCGGGGAGCTGTTTTTT
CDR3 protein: CASSSSRTGELFF

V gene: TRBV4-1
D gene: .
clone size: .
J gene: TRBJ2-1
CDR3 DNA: TGCGCCAGCAGCCAAGAGTGGGTACCCTACAATGAGCAGTTCTTC
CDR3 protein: CASSQEWVPYNEQFF

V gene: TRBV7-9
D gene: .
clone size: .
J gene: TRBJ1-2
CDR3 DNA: TGTGCCAGCTGTCCAGGGATAGGCTATGGCTACACCTTC
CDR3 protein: CASCPGIGYGYTF

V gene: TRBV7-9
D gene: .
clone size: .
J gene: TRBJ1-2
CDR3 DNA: TGTGCCAGCAGCTTAGTAGGGCGGAGAATCAACTATGGCTACACCTTC
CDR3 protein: CASSLVGRRINYGYTF

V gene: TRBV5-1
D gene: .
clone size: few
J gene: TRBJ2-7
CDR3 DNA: TGCGCCAGCAGCTTGGGTCTAGCCAGGGCATCCTTTACCTACGAGCAGTACTTC
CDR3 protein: CASSLGLARASFTYEQYF

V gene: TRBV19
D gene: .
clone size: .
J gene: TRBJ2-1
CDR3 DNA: TGTGCCAGTAGTTCAAGGACAGCGAGCTCCTACAATGAGCAGTTCTTC
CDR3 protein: CASSSRTASSYNEQFF

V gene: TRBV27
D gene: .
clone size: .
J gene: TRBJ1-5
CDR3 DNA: TGTGCCAGCAACCCTTTAGGGTTCGGAAATCAGCCCCAGCATTTT
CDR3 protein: CASNPLGFGNQPQHF

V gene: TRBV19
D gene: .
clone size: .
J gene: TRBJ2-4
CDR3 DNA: TGTGCCAGTAGCCAAGAGGCTAATAACATTCAGTACTTC
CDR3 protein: CASSQEANNIQYF

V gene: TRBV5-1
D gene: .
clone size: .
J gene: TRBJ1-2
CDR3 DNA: TGCGCCAGCAGATCACTGGACAGCCTATCCCATGGCTACACCTTC
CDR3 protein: CASRSLDSLSHGYTF

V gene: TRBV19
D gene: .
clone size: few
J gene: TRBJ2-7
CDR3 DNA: TGTGCCAGTAGAGTCTACGAGCAGTACTTC
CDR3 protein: CASRVYEQYF

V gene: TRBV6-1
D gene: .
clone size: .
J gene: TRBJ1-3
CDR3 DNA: TGTGCCAGCAGTGAAGCTCCGGGTGTCTCTGGAAACACCATATATTTT
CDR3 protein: CASSEAPGVSGNTIYF

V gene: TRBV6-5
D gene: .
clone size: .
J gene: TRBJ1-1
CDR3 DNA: TGTGCCAGCAGTTACTCGAAGGGGGGCTCTGAAGCTTTCTTT
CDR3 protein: CASSYSKGGSEAFF

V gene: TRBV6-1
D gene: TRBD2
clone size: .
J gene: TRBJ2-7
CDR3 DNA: TGTGCCAGCAGTGTTAGTATCGGGACGGGGGGCTACGAGCAGTACTTC
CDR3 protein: CASSVSIGTGGYEQYF

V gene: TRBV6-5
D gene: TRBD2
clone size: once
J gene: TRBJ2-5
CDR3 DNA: TGTGCCAGCAGTTACGCTAATAGCGGGGAAGAGACCCAGTACTTC
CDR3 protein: CASSYANSGEETQYF

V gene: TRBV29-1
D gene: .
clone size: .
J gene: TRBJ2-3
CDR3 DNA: TGCAGCGTTGTGCGGGCAGAGAGAGATACGCAGTATTTT
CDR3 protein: CSVVRAERDTQYF